This T cell receptor beta chain was documented in a study of cytomegalovirus exposure and HLA in healthy donors. Study outcomes and limitations: Excluded: some indistinguishable V segments such as TRBV6-2 and TRBV6-3. A later analysis associated approximately 17,000 TCR beta sequences with HLA alleles at a 0.05 false discovery rate. Analyses of presence and absence presupposed an approximately uniform sequencing depth across donors.

Sampled while nominally healthy, donors likely had unrecorded immune exposures. As concerns this clone: Its target is not known.

The V end lost 3 bases, the J end lost 3 bases, and 11 bases lay between the germline ends. CDR1 and CDR2 (germline): LNHDA, SQIVND (reference sequence). The CDR3 is 14 amino acids. The PCR ran on 60 Vbeta and 13 Jbeta primers. The protocol was immunoSEQ multiplex PCR, while the TCRdb copy is restricted to in-frame clones and leaves out a portion. In the table there are roughly 140,000 clones, around 80% of which are singletons. The sequencing input was PBMCs. The receptor was derived from a man aged 35 to 55 in good health and CMV-seropositive. This sequence joins TRBV19 and TRBJ1-1; D perhaps matches TRBD1 (6 bases). The CDR3 region has the DNA TGTGCCAGTAGTATGCAGGGGTGGGACACTGAAGCTTTCTTT. Translated: CASSMQGWDTEAFF.